Only one count was recorded for the clone carrying this T cell receptor (beta chain). Its antigen is not identified. Sequenced material consisted of expressed TCRB transcripts (all of the isolated RNA was reverse transcribed). Using immunoSEQ multiplex PCR, the repertoire was profiled, and TCRdb retains in-frame clones only, with some absent. The sample shows 240,000 or so clones, more than 65% of them seen only once. Looked up from germline, CDR1 is GTSNPN and CDR2 is SVGIG (reference sequence). Trimming removed 3 bases from V and 8 bases from J, with 13 bases in between. This CDR3 region has 13 residues. This entry belongs to a study of beta chain features in type 1 diabetes. Regarding the study as a whole: Using cDNA template may skew counts toward highly expressing activated cells.

The specimen sequenced was naive CD4+ T cells from blood. The clonotype comes from a young man in good health. The chain couples TRBV30 to TRBJ1-4; a possible D gene is TRBD1 (5 bases). The CDR3 region is CAWSGGLGEKLFF. The CDR3 region has the DNA TGTGCCTGGAGCGGGGGTCTCGGGGAAAAACTGTTTTTT.